This is a list of T cell receptor beta chains from one sample in a study of CD8 T cells in Susac syndrome. TCRdb analysed the immunoSEQ multiplex PCR reads with MiXCR anew, one entry per CDR3 protein. The profile shows about 300,000 distinct CDR3 sequences, over 75% of them singletons. The sequenced sample consisted of CD8+ T cells from PBMCs. These receptors came from a human donor with multiple sclerosis. The CDR3 runs from the conserved cysteine through the conserved F or W. D genes are given only for firm matches. Not all rows give a size; the values are once, few, many and, for expanded clones, a class.

clone_size,v_call,d_call,j_call,cdr3_nt,cdr3_aa
NA,TRBV6-5,TRBD1,TRBJ1-1,TGTGCCAGCAGTTACTCAGGCAGGGGGGGCACTGAAGCTTTCTTT,CASSYSGRGGTEAFF
NA,TRBV4-3,NA,TRBJ2-3,TGCGCCAGCAGCCAAGTAATCTGGTCGGGAGCTGCAGATACGCAGTATTTT,CASSQVIWSGAADTQYF
NA,TRBV13,TRBD1,TRBJ2-7,TGTGCCAGCAGCCCCCGGGACAGGGGATACGGTTTAGGGCAGTACTTC,CASSPRDRGYGLGQYF
NA,TRBV11-2,NA,TRBJ2-3,TGTGCCAGTCGTATCGGCACAGATACGCAGTATTTT,CASRIGTDTQYF
NA,TRBV4-3,NA,TRBJ2-7,TGCGCCAGCAGCCAAGATTCCATCGAGGCAGGGGATCGGCAGTACTTC,CASSQDSIEAGDRQYF
NA,TRBV27,TRBD1,TRBJ2-3,TGTGCCAGCAGTTTACTACAGGGGAAAGATACGCAGTATTTT,CASSLLQGKDTQYF
once,TRBV4-3,NA,TRBJ1-5,TGCGCCAGCAGCCAACCGGACGGGCCGCCCCACAAGAGCAATCAGCCCCAGCATTTT,CASSQPDGPPHKSNQPQHF
NA,TRBV20-1,TRBD2,TRBJ2-7,TGCAGTGCTAAGGGACTAGCGGGGGCCGAGCAGTACTTC,CSAKGLAGAEQYF
NA,TRBV4-3,NA,TRBJ2-5,TGCGCCAGCAGCCAAGAAACACGGGGACTCCAAGAGACCCAGTACTTC,CASSQETRGLQETQYF
NA,TRBV9,TRBD2,TRBJ2-4,TGTGCCAGCAGCGCCGGACTAGCGCTAGCCAAAAACATTCAGTACTTC,CASSAGLALAKNIQYF
NA,TRBV6-2/TRBV6-3,TRBD1,TRBJ1-1,TGTGCCTCACAGGGGGCTTTTAATGAAGCTTTCTTT,CASQGAFNEAFF
NA,TRBV6-2/TRBV6-3,TRBD1,TRBJ2-7,TGTGCCAGCAGTTACCCCGACAGGGATCCCTACGAGCAGTACTTC,CASSYPDRDPYEQYF
NA,TRBV6-5,NA,TRBJ2-7,TGTGCCAGCAGTTACGGCGGGCCCCTGATATACGAGCAGTACTTC,CASSYGGPLIYEQYF
NA,TRBV4-3,TRBD2,TRBJ2-3,TGCGCCAGCAGCCAAGATCGGGCTAGCGGGTTGAGGGATACGCAGTATTTT,CASSQDRASGLRDTQYF
NA,TRBV28,TRBD1,TRBJ2-1,TGTGCCAGCAGTCCGACCTTGACAGGGTCCAATGAGCAGTTCTTC,CASSPTLTGSNEQFF
few,TRBV6-2/TRBV6-3,NA,TRBJ2-3,TGTGCCAGCAGTCGCCAACTAGGGGGAGATACGCAGTATTTT,CASSRQLGGDTQYF
NA,TRBV2,TRBD1,TRBJ1-5,TGTGCCAGCAGGACAGGGTGGGGTAACAATCAGCCCCAGCATTTT,CASRTGWGNNQPQHF
NA,TRBV29-1,TRBD1,TRBJ1-1,TGCAGCGTTGTCGACAGGGGTCGAAACACTGAAGCTTTCTTT,CSVVDRGRNTEAFF
NA,TRBV7-9,TRBD1,TRBJ1-5,TGTGCCAGCAGCTACGACAGGGAAGGGCCCCAGCATTTT,CASSYDREGPQHF
NA,TRBV6-1,NA,TRBJ2-7,TGTGCCAGCATAATCCAAGCGGGCGGCGAGCAGTACTTC,CASIIQAGGEQYF
NA,TRBV12-3/TRBV12-4,NA,TRBJ2-2,TGTGCCAGCAGTTTAGCGCATATGGGGCCCGGGGAGCTGTTTTTT,CASSLAHMGPGELFF
NA,TRBV5-1,TRBD1,TRBJ2-2,TGCGCCAGCCAGGGGGCTGCCGGGGAGCTGTTTTTT,CASQGAAGELFF
NA,TRBV20-1,TRBD2,TRBJ2-7,TGCAGTGCTAGCCCGACGGGACTAGCTGGAGAATCCCGCTACGAGCAGTACTTC,CSASPTGLAGESRYEQYF
once,TRBV6-2/TRBV6-3,TRBD1,TRBJ2-7,TGTGCCAGCAGCTCGGCGAGGGGGCTAAACTACGAGCAGTACTTC,CASSSARGLNYEQYF
once,TRBV29-1,NA,TRBJ2-2,TGCAGCGTTTTCGGCACAGGGGAGCTGTTTTTT,CSVFGTGELFF
NA,TRBV28,TRBD1,TRBJ2-3,TGTGCCAGCAGTGGGGACAGGGGATGGACCCAAGATACGCAGTATTTT,CASSGDRGWTQDTQYF
NA,TRBV19,TRBD1,TRBJ1-1,TGTGCCAGTAGGAACAGGGGGCTTAGTGCTTTCTTT,CASRNRGLSAFF
NA,TRBV6-5,TRBD2,TRBJ2-1,TGTGCCAGCAGTTACTTGACTAGCGGGATAACCCATCCTTCTTACCTTGAGCAGTTCTTC,CASSYLTSGITHPSYLEQFF
NA,TRBV6-1,NA,TRBJ1-2,TGTGCCAGCAGTGAGGCCCTACGGACACACTATGGCTACACCTTC,CASSEALRTHYGYTF
NA,TRBV24-1,NA,TRBJ2-2,TGTGCCACCGAACCGGGGTCCGGGGAGCTGTTTTTT,CATEPGSGELFF
NA,TRBV6-5,NA,TRBJ2-1,TGTGCCAGCAGGAACTGGGACAATGAGCAGTTCTTC,CASRNWDNEQFF
NA,TRBV10-2,TRBD1,TRBJ2-7,TGCGCCAGCAGTGAGTCGGGACAGGGGATCTACGAGCAGTACTTC,CASSESGQGIYEQYF
NA,TRBV20-1,NA,TRBJ1-2,TGCAGTGCTAGAGAGGGGGCCCTCTATGGCTACACCTTC,CSAREGALYGYTF
NA,TRBV5-4,TRBD2,TRBJ2-3,TGTGCCAGCACCGGTAGCGGGAGGGTCCCAGCTGGGACCACAGATACGCAGTATTTT,CASTGSGRVPAGTTDTQYF
NA,TRBV19,TRBD1,TRBJ2-1,TGTGCCAGTAGTCCCGGGACAGGGTCGGGCCAGGGGTTCTTC,CASSPGTGSGQGFF
NA,TRBV6-5,TRBD2,TRBJ2-1,TGTGCCAGCAGTTACTCGACTAGCGGGAGGGCCTTGCACAATGAGCAGTTCTTC,CASSYSTSGRALHNEQFF
NA,TRBV28,NA,TRBJ2-5,TGTGCCAGCAGTCCGCCGAGTAGCGGACAAGAGACCCAGTACTTC,CASSPPSSGQETQYF
NA,TRBV7-9,TRBD2,TRBJ2-1,TGTGCCAGCAGCTATTGGGGTAGCGGGAGCGGATCCTACAATGAGCAGTTCTTC,CASSYWGSGSGSYNEQFF
NA,TRBV9,NA,TRBJ2-7,TGTGCCAGCAGCCAGGAGAACGTTTACGAGCAGTACTTC,CASSQENVYEQYF
NA,TRBV6-4,TRBD2,TRBJ2-1,TGTGCCAGCAGTGACGGACTAGCGGGAGGAGAGCAGTTCTTC,CASSDGLAGGEQFF
NA,TRBV19,TRBD1,TRBJ2-5,TGTGCCAGTAGTATCCTTGGACAGGGTCCCCAAGAGACCCAGTACTTC,CASSILGQGPQETQYF
NA,TRBV27,NA,TRBJ2-7,TGTGCCAGCAGTGGGAACGGGCAGACCTACGAGCAGTACTTC,CASSGNGQTYEQYF
NA,TRBV4-3,TRBD2,TRBJ2-6,TGCGCCAGCAGCCCCGGACTAGCGGGAGCCCTCTCTGGGGCCAACGTCCTGACTTTC,CASSPGLAGALSGANVLTF
NA,TRBV13,NA,TRBJ1-4,TGTGCCAGCAGCTTAAAAGACGGTTCTAATGAAAAACTGTTTTTT,CASSLKDGSNEKLFF
NA,TRBV7-9,NA,TRBJ2-3,TGTGCCAGCAACTCTGACCTGGGACGCGAGAGAGGCGATACGCAGTATTTT,CASNSDLGRERGDTQYF
NA,TRBV4-1,NA,TRBJ2-3,TGCGCCAGCAGTCGTCCCATGGATACGCAGTATTTT,CASSRPMDTQYF
NA,TRBV28,NA,TRBJ2-7,TGTGCCAGCAGTCTTCTCCGTGCCTACGAGCAGTACTTC,CASSLLRAYEQYF
NA,TRBV27,NA,TRBJ2-1,TGTGCCAGCAGTTTTATTGGGGCAAGCTACAATGAGCAGTTCTTC,CASSFIGASYNEQFF
few,TRBV7-9,TRBD1,TRBJ2-3,TGTGCCAGCAGCGCGAACAGGGGTGGAACGCAGTATTTT,CASSANRGGTQYF
NA,TRBV5-6,TRBD2,TRBJ2-7,TGTGCCAGCAGCTTAATAGCGGGCCGCTACGAGCAGTACTTC,CASSLIAGRYEQYF
once,TRBV7-9,TRBD1,TRBJ1-2,TGTGCCAGCACCCCGGGACAGGCCCTCTATGGCTACACCTTC,CASTPGQALYGYTF
NA,TRBV25-1,NA,TRBJ2-7,TGTGCCAGCAGTGGGAGAGTTGGGTCCTACGAGCAGTACTTC,CASSGRVGSYEQYF
NA,TRBV2,NA,TRBJ1-2,TGTGCCAGCAGTGACCAGGGATTGGATGGCTACACCTTC,CASSDQGLDGYTF
NA,TRBV6-6,NA,TRBJ2-7,TGTGCCAGCATGGAGTCCTACGAGCAGTACTTC,CASMESYEQYF
once,TRBV7-9,NA,TRBJ2-1,TGTGCCAGCAGCGAGCCTCCGGGCCGCAATGAGCAGTTCTTC,CASSEPPGRNEQFF
NA,TRBV18,NA,TRBJ2-7,TGTGCCAGCTCGCCCAGGGGATCGAGCTCCTACGAGCAGTACTTC,CASSPRGSSSYEQYF
once,TRBV25-1,TRBD2,TRBJ2-1,TGTGCCAGCAGTTTAGCCTATAGCGGGAGCCGTCAGTTCTTC,CASSLAYSGSRQFF